Listed here are 8 T cell receptor beta chains from one sample, sequenced in a study of T cell responses to AZD1222 COVID-19 vaccine. Using immunoSEQ multiplex PCR, the repertoire was profiled, and TCRdb retains in-frame clones only, with some absent. The table has roughly 200,000 clones, more than 85% seen once. The source was peripheral blood, collected on day 0 of MenACWY control vaccination. The receptors stem from an adult in good health.

The chain combines TRBV27 with TRBJ1-1; D is perhaps TRBD1 (5 bases). V was shortened by 1 base and J by 4 bases, with 7 bases between the two germline ends. The CDR3 has 13 residues. The germline gives CDR1 MNHEY, CDR2 SMNVEV (reference sequence). CDR3 nucleotide sequence: TGTGCCAGCAGTTTATTCGGGGCCACTGAAGCTTTCTTT. It is translated as CASSLFGATEAFF.

The gene calls are TRBV19 and TRBJ2-7; D might be TRBD1 (6 bases). The CDR3 has 17 residues. CDR1 and CDR2 (germline): LNHDA, SQIVND (reference sequence). Trimming pared 5 bases from V and 3 bases from J, leaving 23 bases between. The CDR3 DNA reads as TGTGCCAGTAGTCCCAATACCCACCCGGGACAAAGCTACGAGCAGTACTTC. This sequence encodes CASSPNTHPGQSYEQYF.

The chain carries TRBV6-2 or TRBV6-3 and TRBJ1-2; 8 bases fit TRBD1. This CDR3 comprises 19 residues. With V trimmed by 0 bases and J by 8 bases, 20 bases remained unmatched. The V gene's germline CDR1 is MNHEY and CDR2 SVGEGT. CDR3 amino acids: CASSYSPTGGLAAPSGYTF. CDR3 bases: TGTGCCAGCAGTTACTCGCCTACAGGGGGATTGGCAGCTCCCTCCGGCTACACCTTC.

CDR3 residues: CASTLRASGNYGYTF. The DNA for the CDR3 is TGTGCCAGCACCCTACGGGCCTCCGGGAACTATGGCTACACCTTC. V is TRBV6-5 and J is TRBJ1-2, with no clear D. This CDR3 region has 15 residues. Germline loops: CDR1 MNHEY, CDR2 SVGAGI. V lost 7 bases, J lost 2 bases, and 17 bases lay in between.

This chain links TRBV5-1 with TRBJ1-5; no reliable D call. This CDR3 is 15 amino acids long. Germline V gene data show CDR1 as SGHRS and CDR2 as YFSETQ. The ends were cut back, 0 bases at V and 0 bases at J, with 7 bases in the middle. The CDR3 spells CASSLGALSNQPQHF. CDR3 DNA: TGCGCCAGCAGCTTGGGGGCACTTAGCAATCAGCCCCAGCATTTT.

The chain links TRBV3-1 (or the pseudogene TRBV3-2) to TRBJ1-1; TRBD1 might be the D (5 bases). V lost 4 bases to trimming and J lost 3 bases, with 9 bases between them. There are 13 residues in the CDR3. Germline CDR1 LGHDT, CDR2 YNNKEL (reference sequence). For the CDR3, the DNA is TGTGCCAGCAGCCGGGGGGGGTACACTGAAGCTTTCTTT. As protein: CASSRGGYTEAFF.

The CDR3, as DNA: TGTGCCTGGAGTGAATGGGGGAGGACAATGAACACTGAAGCTTTCTTT. This gives the protein CAWSEWGRTMNTEAFF. The chain combines TRBV30 with TRBJ1-1; a weak D match, TRBD1 (5 bases). CDR3 length: 16 amino acids. The V gene's germline CDR1 is GTSNPN and CDR2 SVGIG (reference sequence). With 1 base removed from V and 0 bases from J, the gap between germline ends came to 15 bases.

This chain joins TRBV11-2 and TRBJ2-7; D perhaps matches TRBD1 (5 bases). The CDR3 runs 15 residues. The V and J ends lost 3 bases and 4 bases respectively, with 16 bases between them. The germline V gene has CDR1 SGHAT and CDR2 FQNNGV. In DNA form, the CDR3 reads TGTGCCAGCAGCTTCGAGGCTCAACAGGTTTACGAGCAGTACTTC. Amino acid sequence: CASSFEAQQVYEQYF.